Here is one T cell receptor beta chain with its context. Libraries were prepared by immunoSEQ multiplex PCR; TCRdb keeps only in-frame clonotypes and omits some of them. The sample contains approximately 130,000 clones, roughly 97% of which appear only once. CDR1 and CDR2 (germline): MNHEY, SVGAGI. Trimming at V came to 6 bases and at J to 6 bases, leaving 6 bases not matched to a gene. The CDR3 contains 14 residues. This record belongs to a study of T cell changes during pregnancy in multiple sclerosis. J is TRBJ2-2 and V is TRBV6-5, with 8 bases lining up with TRBD1. Source: peripheral blood, taken after pregnancy. The receptor was derived from a female donor with multiple sclerosis, enrolled in a pregnancy study. Written as DNA, the CDR3 is TGTGCCAGCAGAAAGGGACAGGCTCCCGGGGAGCTGTTTTTT. Translated: CASRKGQAPGELFF.